These 30 T cell receptor beta chains were all obtained from the same sample, sequenced in a study of blood T cell repertoires in COVID-19. Profiled with immunoSEQ multiplex PCR; TCRdb holds only in-frame clones, not every one. The data hold about 230,000 clones, with 83% observed a single time. Sequencing used peripheral blood. The receptors were sampled from a woman between 50 and 59 years old with acute or convalescent COVID-19.

This chain links TRBV10-1 with TRBJ2-3; 9 bases match TRBD2. There are 16 residues in the CDR3. V shed 4 bases, J shed 2 bases, and the junction held 7 bases outside the gene matches. From germline, CDR1 is WNHNN and CDR2 SYGVQD (reference sequence). The CDR3 region is CASSVLTSGHTDTQYF. The CDR3 nucleotides read TGCGCCAGCAGTGTACTGACTAGCGGACACACAGATACGCAGTATTTT.

V and J are TRBV5-1 and TRBJ2-3; 9 bases fit TRBD2. This CDR3 spans 16 amino acids. The germline CDR1 and CDR2 sequences are SGHRS and YFSETQ. V lost 0 bases, J lost 4 bases, and 6 bases stayed unmatched. The CDR3 sequence is CASSLDFSGRPDTQYF. In nucleotides, the CDR3 is TGCGCCAGCAGCTTGGATTTTAGCGGGAGACCAGATACGCAGTATTTT.

The gene calls are TRBV7-2 and TRBJ2-5; possible D gene TRBD2, 5 bases. Germline V gene lookup returns CDR1 SGHTA and CDR2 FQGNSA. Trimming removed 3 bases from V and 5 bases from J, with 10 bases in between. There are 13 residues in the CDR3. CDR3 sequence reads: CASSLGSAETQYF. Written as DNA, the CDR3 is TGTGCCAGCAGCTTGGGGAGTGCGGAGACCCAGTACTTC.

The V call is TRBV2, the J call TRBJ2-5, with 7 bases that match TRBD1. Trimming took 6 bases from V and 6 from J; bases not matched to a gene: 7. CDR1 and CDR2 (germline): SNHLY, FYNNEI. The CDR3 has 13 residues. The CDR3 loop reads CASSPTGKQTQYF. The CDR3 DNA follows: TGTGCCAGCAGCCCGACAGGGAAACAGACCCAGTACTTC. The variable domain in full, with the rest retrieved from reference TRBV2 and TRBJ2-5, is EPEVTQTPSHQVTQMGQEVILRCVPISNHLYFYWYRQILGQKVEFLVSFYNNEISEKSEIFDDQFSVERPDGSNFTLKIRSTKLEDSAMYFCASSPTGKQTQYFGPGTRLLVL.

The chain links TRBV12-5 to TRBJ2-3, with a weak D call TRBD2 (6 bases). Germline CDR1 is LGHNT and CDR2 is FRNRAP. The CDR3 is 17 residues long. V lost 1 base to trimming and J lost 3 bases, with 17 bases between them. CDR3 bases: TGTGCTAGTGGTTTGGGACTCCGGGACTGGGAGACAGATACGCAGTATTTT. Encoded protein: CASGLGLRDWETDTQYF.

The chain's CDR3 is CASSPWTLSTYEQYF. CDR3 coding DNA: TGTGCCAGCAGTCCGTGGACACTCTCGACCTACGAGCAGTACTTC. J is TRBJ2-7 and V is TRBV27; possibly TRBD1 for D (5 bases). Trimming took 5 bases from V and 2 from J, leaving 16 bases between them. CDR1 MNHEY and CDR2 SMNVEV come from the germline V gene (reference sequence). CDR3 length: 15 residues.

V and J are TRBV11-2 and TRBJ2-5; 9 bases match TRBD1. V shed 4 bases and J 5 bases; nucleotides not matched to a gene: 14. The CDR3 is 17 amino acids. Germline CDR1 and CDR2: SGHAT and FQNNGV. Here the CDR3 DNA reads TGTGCCAGCAGCTCCCTAGGGAGGACAGGGGAGTACGAGACCCAGTACTTC. Residues: CASSSLGRTGEYETQYF.

CDR3 sequence (DNA): TGTGCCAGTACCAAATCTGGAGGGGCGGGCGGGGAGCTGTTTTTT. Protein: CASTKSGGAGGELFF. The genes are TRBV19 and TRBJ2-2; a possible D gene is TRBD2 (6 bases). V dropped 7 bases and J dropped 7 bases, with 19 bases sitting between them. Germline V lookup: CDR1 LNHDA, CDR2 SQIVND (reference sequence). The CDR3 totals 15 residues.

The chain combines TRBV28 with TRBJ1-5; no clear D gene. Trimming took 5 bases from V and 0 from J, leaving 5 bases between them. Germline CDR1 and CDR2: MDHEN and SYDVKM. The CDR3 is made up of 13 amino acids. CDR3 protein: CASSQDSNQPQHF. As DNA, the CDR3 is TGTGCCAGCAGTCAGGATAGCAATCAGCCCCAGCATTTT.

The chain recombines TRBV27 with TRBJ1-1, with TRBD1 as a possible D gene (6 bases). The CDR3 sequence is 14 residues long. The germline V and J ends were trimmed by 6 bases and 1 base, with 12 bases remaining between them. Germline assignment: CDR1 MNHEY and CDR2 SMNVEV (reference sequence). The CDR3 protein is CASSRMTGNTEAFF. In DNA, the CDR3 is TGTGCCAGCAGCCGTATGACAGGGAACACTGAAGCTTTCTTT.

The chain employs TRBV11-2 and TRBJ2-2; possible D gene TRBD1, 6 bases. The V end was cut by 11 bases, the J end by 7 bases, with 17 bases between. Germline values: CDR1 SGHAT, CDR2 FQNNGV. The CDR3 is 13 residues long. The DNA for the CDR3 is TGTGCCGACAGGTCCGGGGAAGACGGGGAGCTGTTTTTT. It encodes CADRSGEDGELFF. Together with reference TRBV11-2 and TRBJ2-2, the CDR3 gives the full variable domain: EAGVAQSPRYKIIEKRQSVAFWCNPISGHATLYWYQQILGQGPKLLIQFQNNGVVDDSQLPKDRFSAERLKGVDSTLKIQPAKLEDSAVYLCADRSGEDGELFFGEGSRLTVL.

This clone was observed a handful of times. The V call is TRBV7-3, the J call TRBJ2-7; 11 nucleotides match TRBD1. V shed 6 bases, J shed 5 bases, and the junction held 6 bases outside the gene matches. The CDR3 has 14 amino acids. The germline V gene encodes CDR1 SGHTA and CDR2 FQGTGA. The CDR3 here is CASSAGTGGNEQYF. CDR3 nucleotides: TGTGCCAGCAGTGCCGGGACAGGGGGAAACGAGCAGTACTTC.

This CDR3 is CASSLGHTDTQYF. The CDR3 coding sequence is TGTGCCAGCAGCTTAGGTCACACAGATACGCAGTATTTT. The V gene is TRBV11-2, the J gene TRBJ2-3; D remains unclear. The CDR3 has 13 residues. The V end lost 1 base, the J end lost 2 bases, and 4 bases lay between the germline ends. CDR1 and CDR2 from the germline V gene are SGHAT and FQNNGV.

The gene calls are TRBV4-1 and TRBJ2-7, with a possible D match to TRBD2 (5 bases). With 4 bases removed from V and 3 bases from J, the gap between germline ends came to 13 bases. This CDR3 has 14 amino acids. Germline loops: CDR1 MGHRA, CDR2 YSYEKL. The CDR3 region is CASSLGGAGYEQYF. In DNA, the CDR3 is TGCGCCAGCAGCCTTGGAGGTGCTGGCTACGAGCAGTACTTC.

V usage is TRBV3-1 (or the pseudogene TRBV3-2) and J usage is TRBJ2-3, with 10 positions matching TRBD2. Trimming took 1 base from V and 8 from J; bases not matched to a gene: 3. The CDR3 is 14 amino acids. Germline V gene lookup returns CDR1 LGHDT and CDR2 YNNKEL (reference sequence). CDR3 bases: TGTGCCAGCAGCCAAGGGACTAGCGGTTCTACGCAGTATTTT. As protein: CASSQGTSGSTQYF.

The chain combines TRBV6-6 with TRBJ1-5, with D possibly TRBD1 on 6 matching bases. The germline CDR1 and CDR2 sequences are MNHNY and SVGAGI (reference sequence). This CDR3 region has 14 residues. Trimming removed 5 bases at V and 1 base at J, with 9 bases between. CDR3 nucleotides: TGTGCCAGCAGTCCCACAGGGAGCAATCAGCCCCAGCATTTT. It codes for CASSPTGSNQPQHF.

The V call is TRBV18, the J call TRBJ2-7, with 7 bases lining up with TRBD1. V was pared by 0 bases and J by 5 bases, with 7 bases of the junction left unmatched. CDR3 length: 15 amino acids. The germline CDR1 and CDR2 sequences are KGHSH and LQKENI. CDR3 sequence (DNA): TGTGCCAGCTCACCACCCACACAGGGGTTCAACGAGCAGTACTTC. It translates to CASSPPTQGFNEQYF.

The rearrangement uses TRBV3-1 (or the pseudogene TRBV3-2) and TRBJ1-1, with a tentative D call TRBD1 (6 bases). Trimming pared 1 base from V and 4 bases from J, leaving 10 bases between. This CDR3 has 14 residues. Germline V lookup: CDR1 LGHDT, CDR2 YNNKEL (reference sequence). CDR3 in amino acids: CASSQAEGVTEAFF. The CDR3 DNA is TGTGCCAGCAGCCAAGCCGAGGGGGTCACTGAAGCTTTCTTT.

V gene TRBV24-1 combines with J gene TRBJ1-1; the D is unclear. Trimming left V 9 bases short and J 1 base short, with 5 bases between. The germline V gene has CDR1 KGHDR and CDR2 SFDVKD. This CDR3 comprises 11 residues. The CDR3 DNA is TGTGCCACCCGACAGAACACTGAAGCTTTCTTT. It translates to CATRQNTEAFF.

The rearrangement uses TRBV7-9 and TRBJ1-1; 7 nucleotides align to TRBD1. There are 14 residues in the CDR3. The trim removed 5 bases at V and 1 base at J, leaving 4 bases unmatched. Germline V lookup: CDR1 SEHNR, CDR2 FQNEAQ (reference sequence). CDR3 in DNA: TGTGCCAGCAGCCGTAGGGACAGGAACACTGAAGCTTTCTTT. This sequence encodes CASSRRDRNTEAFF.

The J gene is TRBJ2-1, the V gene TRBV28; maybe TRBD2 (5 bases). Germline-derived CDR1 and CDR2 are MDHEN and SYDVKM. V was trimmed by 2 bases and J by 3 bases, leaving 14 bases between them. The length of the CDR3 is 16 residues. The CDR3 here is CASSLPAGPNYNEQFF. The CDR3 DNA is TGTGCCAGCAGTTTACCCGCGGGCCCGAACTACAATGAGCAGTTCTTC.

This sequence joins TRBV4-1 and TRBJ2-5, with 7 bases lining up with TRBD2. V dropped 3 bases and J dropped 1; count of bases not matched to a gene: 5. The V gene's germline CDR1 is MGHRA and CDR2 YSYEKL. This CDR3 has 15 amino acids. CDR3 sequence (DNA): TGCGCCAGCAGCCAGATCACGGGGGGCCAAGAGACCCAGTACTTC. Amino acids: CASSQITGGQETQYF.

J is TRBJ1-2 and V is TRBV7-8; TRBD1 aligns across 7 bases. The germline V gene has CDR1 SGHVS and CDR2 FQNEAQ. The CDR3 runs 12 residues. The V gene end was trimmed by 6 bases and the J gene end by 8 bases; junction bases not matched to a gene: 6. The chain's CDR3 is CASRRQGGGYTF. The CDR3 DNA sequence: TGTGCCAGCAGACGACAGGGAGGCGGCTACACCTTC. The variable domain in full, completed from reference TRBV7-8 and TRBJ1-2, reads GAGVSQSPRYKVAKRGQDVALRCDPISGHVSLFWYQQALGQGPEFLTYFQNEAQLDKSGLPSDRFFAERPEGSVSTLKIQRTQQEDSAVYLCASRRQGGGYTFGSGTRLTVV.

The chain's CDR3 is CASRVQGARNQPQHF. The CDR3 DNA is TGTGCCAGCAGGGTACAGGGGGCGAGGAATCAGCCCCAGCATTTT. The J gene is TRBJ1-5, the V gene TRBV5-4, with 9 bases lining up with TRBD1. Per germline, CDR1 SGHNT and CDR2 YYREEE (reference sequence). V dropped 5 bases and J dropped 4; count of bases not matched to a gene: 7. This CDR3 has 15 residues. Looking up the rest from reference TRBV5-4 and TRBJ1-5 gives the full variable domain: ETGVTQSPTHLIKTRGQQVTLRCSSQSGHNTVSWYQQALGQGPQFIFQYYREEENGRGNFPPRFSGLQFPNYSSELNVNALELDDSALYLCASRVQGARNQPQHFGDGTRLSIL.

Concerning this clone itself: The sample holds other DNA sequences that translate to the same CDR3. The V and J genes are TRBV10-1 and TRBJ2-5; D is undetermined. Germline CDR1 is WNHNN and CDR2 is SYGVQD (reference sequence). The V gene lost 2 bases and the J gene lost 3 bases, with 7 bases spanning the gap. This CDR3 is built from 13 residues. The CDR3, as DNA: TGCGCCAGCAGTGAGGCCGGTGAAGAGACCCAGTACTTC. Translated: CASSEAGEETQYF.

This rearrangement joins TRBV7-7 to TRBJ2-5; D perhaps matches TRBD2 (5 bases). Germline V gene lookup returns CDR1 SSHAT and CDR2 FNYEAQ (reference sequence). V was trimmed by 4 bases and J by 5 bases, leaving 11 bases between them. The CDR3 spans 13 residues. This chain's CDR3 is CASSSAGRETQYF. For the CDR3, the DNA is TGTGCCAGCAGCTCGGCGGGCCGGGAGACCCAGTACTTC.

This rearrangement joins TRBV6-5 to TRBJ2-7; 7 nucleotides line up with TRBD1. J gave up 4 bases and V 5 bases, and 8 bases lay outside the gene matches. This CDR3 is built from 14 residues. Germline CDR1 reads MNHEY; CDR2 reads SVGAGI. The CDR3: CASSMGQGVYEQYF. In nucleotides, the CDR3 is TGTGCCAGCAGTATGGGGCAGGGGGTTTACGAGCAGTACTTC.

The V gene is TRBV5-8, the J gene TRBJ2-1, with TRBD2 identical over 12 bases. CDR1 and CDR2 (germline): SGHTS, YDEGEE. This CDR3 is 14 amino acids long. The V gene end was trimmed by 6 bases and the J gene end by 6 bases; junction bases not matched to a gene: 4. CDR3 DNA sequence: TGTGCCAGCACGCCGGGACTAGCGGGCAATGAGCAGTTCTTC. Amino acid sequence: CASTPGLAGNEQFF.

The chain employs TRBV6-2 or TRBV6-3 and TRBJ2-3, with D uncertain. Germline values: CDR1 MNHEY, CDR2 SVGEGT. V was pared by 0 bases and J by 6 bases, with 7 bases between. The CDR3 spans 13 residues. CDR3 DNA: TGTGCCAGCAGTTACTCGTATTTGGATACGCAGTATTTT. This sequence encodes CASSYSYLDTQYF.

This clone was counted a few times. This chain links TRBV20-1 with TRBJ1-2; 7 bases are shared with TRBD1. The CDR3 loop spans 11 amino acids. Germline CDR1 DFQATT, CDR2 SNEGSKA (reference sequence). Trimming took 7 bases from V and 5 from J; bases not matched to a gene: 4. The CDR3, as DNA: TGCAGTGTTGGACAGGATTATGGCTACACCTTC. It yields the protein CSVGQDYGYTF.